This TCR beta chain was found in a study of OX40 agonist ivuxolimab in advanced cancers. Overall study: Patients were dosed with the agonistic anti-OX40 (CD134) antibody ivuxolimab. Subjects had a mean age of around 60 years, with a range of 23 to 79; almost 85% were male. Study observations and caveats: The average count of expanded clones was higher among CD8+ T cells than among CD4+. Low clonal expansion, among the lowest seen, marked partial responders at 0.1-3.0 mg/kg.

CDR3 length: 14 residues. Germline V gene data show CDR1 as PRHDT and CDR2 as FYEKMQ (reference sequence). The V end lost 1 base, the J end lost 7 bases, and 13 bases lay between the germline ends. Sequencing was performed with immunoSEQ multiplex PCR; in TCRdb, only in-frame clones are kept and a portion is missing. The repertoire holds roughly 100,000 clones, with 70% to 85% as singletons. As regards this clone: What it binds is unknown.

This sample comprised CD4+ or CD8+ T cells sorted from blood, obtained in a trial of the OX40 agonist ivuxolimab. The sequence derives from an adult with an advanced solid tumor such as melanoma, head and neck, liver or kidney cancer. The V call is TRBV13, the J call TRBJ1-1; D not certain. CDR3: CASSLVRQAIEAFF. As DNA, the CDR3 is TGTGCCAGCAGCTTAGTGCGCCAGGCCATTGAAGCTTTCTTT.